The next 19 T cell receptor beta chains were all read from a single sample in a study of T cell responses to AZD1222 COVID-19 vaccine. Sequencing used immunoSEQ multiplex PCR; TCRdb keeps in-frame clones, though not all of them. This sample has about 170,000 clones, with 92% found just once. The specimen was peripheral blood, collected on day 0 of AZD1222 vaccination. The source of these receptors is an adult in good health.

CDR3 in amino acids: CASSPDRVLAKNIQYF. CDR3 DNA: TGTGCCAGCAGTCCAGACAGGGTCTTAGCCAAAAACATTCAGTACTTC. The chain employs TRBV2 and TRBJ2-4, with 7 bases identical to TRBD1. V lost 5 bases to trimming and J lost 0 bases; unmatched junction nucleotides: 7. This CDR3 is 16 amino acids long. The germline V gene encodes CDR1 SNHLY and CDR2 FYNNEI.

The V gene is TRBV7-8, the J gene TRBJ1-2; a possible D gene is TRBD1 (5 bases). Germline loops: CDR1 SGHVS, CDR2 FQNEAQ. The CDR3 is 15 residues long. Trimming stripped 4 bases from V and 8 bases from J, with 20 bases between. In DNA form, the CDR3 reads TGTGCCAGCAGCTCGTTACCGCAGGGTACCTCCGGCTACACCTTC. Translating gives CASSSLPQGTSGYTF.

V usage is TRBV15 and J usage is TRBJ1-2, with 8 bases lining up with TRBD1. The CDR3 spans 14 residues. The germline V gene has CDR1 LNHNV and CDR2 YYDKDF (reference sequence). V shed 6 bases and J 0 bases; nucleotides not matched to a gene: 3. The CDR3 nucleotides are TGTGCCACCAGGAGGGGACAGGCTAACTATGGCTACACCTTC. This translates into CATRRGQANYGYTF.

CDR3 loop: CATPGTGAGYEQYF. The CDR3 DNA follows: TGTGCCACCCCCGGAACAGGGGCTGGCTACGAGCAGTACTTC. The V and J genes are TRBV6-5 and TRBJ2-7; 7 bases map to TRBD1. V gave up 10 bases and J gave up 3 bases; unmatched junction bases: 12. This CDR3 comprises 14 residues. CDR1 is MNHEY and CDR2 is SVGAGI in the germline V gene.

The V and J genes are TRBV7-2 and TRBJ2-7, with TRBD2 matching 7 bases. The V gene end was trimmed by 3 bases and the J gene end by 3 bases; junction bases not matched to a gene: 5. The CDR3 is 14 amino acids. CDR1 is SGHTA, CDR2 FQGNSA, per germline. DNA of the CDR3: TGTGCCAGCAGCTTCGGGACTACCAACTACGAGCAGTACTTC. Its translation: CASSFGTTNYEQYF.

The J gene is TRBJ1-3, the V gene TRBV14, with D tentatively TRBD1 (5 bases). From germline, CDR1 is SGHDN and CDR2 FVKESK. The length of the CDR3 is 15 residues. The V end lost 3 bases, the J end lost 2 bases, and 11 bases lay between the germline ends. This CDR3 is CASSHRQGPGNTIYF. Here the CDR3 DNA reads TGTGCCAGCAGCCATAGGCAGGGCCCTGGAAACACCATATATTTT.

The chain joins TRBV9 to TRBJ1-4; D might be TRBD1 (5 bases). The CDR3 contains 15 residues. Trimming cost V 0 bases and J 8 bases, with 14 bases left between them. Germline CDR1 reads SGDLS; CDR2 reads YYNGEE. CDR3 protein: CASSVDPTKGEKLFF. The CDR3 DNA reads TGTGCCAGCAGCGTAGACCCGACGAAGGGGGAAAAACTGTTTTTT.

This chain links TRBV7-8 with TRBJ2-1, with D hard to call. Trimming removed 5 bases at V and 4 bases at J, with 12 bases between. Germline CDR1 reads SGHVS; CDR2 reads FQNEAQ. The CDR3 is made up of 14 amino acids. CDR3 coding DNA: TGTGCCAGCAGCCCAAATTTCAGATACAATGAGCAGTTCTTC. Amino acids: CASSPNFRYNEQFF.

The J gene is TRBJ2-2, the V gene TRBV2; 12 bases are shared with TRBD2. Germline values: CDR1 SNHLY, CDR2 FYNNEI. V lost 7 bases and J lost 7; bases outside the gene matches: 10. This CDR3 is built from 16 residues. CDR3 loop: CASKPGTSGSIGELFF. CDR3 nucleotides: TGTGCCAGCAAGCCCGGGACTAGCGGGTCGATCGGGGAGCTGTTTTTT. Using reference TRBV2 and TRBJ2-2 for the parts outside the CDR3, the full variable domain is EPEVTQTPSHQVTQMGQEVILRCVPISNHLYFYWYRQILGQKVEFLVSFYNNEISEKSEIFDDQFSVERPDGSNFTLKIRSTKLEDSAMYFCASKPGTSGSIGELFFGEGSRLTVL.

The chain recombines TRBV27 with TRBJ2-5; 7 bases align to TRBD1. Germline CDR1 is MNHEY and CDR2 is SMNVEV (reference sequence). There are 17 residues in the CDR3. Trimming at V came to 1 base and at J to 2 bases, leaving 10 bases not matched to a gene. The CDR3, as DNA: TGTGCCAGCAGTTTATTCCCCTCGACAGGGCCACAAGAGACCCAGTACTTC. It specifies CASSLFPSTGPQETQYF.

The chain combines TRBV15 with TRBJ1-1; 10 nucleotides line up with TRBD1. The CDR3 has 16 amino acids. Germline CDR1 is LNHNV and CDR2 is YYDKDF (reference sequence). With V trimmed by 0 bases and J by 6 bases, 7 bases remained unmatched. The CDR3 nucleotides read TGTGCCACCAGCAGAGAGCCGGGACAGGGGAGCCCTGAAGCTTTCTTT. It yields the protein CATSREPGQGSPEAFF.

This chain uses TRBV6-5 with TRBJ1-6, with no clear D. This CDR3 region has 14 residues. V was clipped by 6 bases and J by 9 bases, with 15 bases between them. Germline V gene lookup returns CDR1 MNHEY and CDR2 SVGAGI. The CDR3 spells CASSTNRPLSPLHF. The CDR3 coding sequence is TGTGCCAGCAGCACTAACCGTCCACTTTCACCCCTCCACTTT.

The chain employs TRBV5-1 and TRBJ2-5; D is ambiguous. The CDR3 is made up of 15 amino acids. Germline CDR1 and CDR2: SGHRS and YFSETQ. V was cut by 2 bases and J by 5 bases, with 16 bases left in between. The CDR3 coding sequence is TGCGCCAGCAGCTTTTTGGACCCAGCCCCGGAGACCCAGTACTTC. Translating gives CASSFLDPAPETQYF.

The DNA of the CDR3 is TGTGCCAGCAGCTTAAGTGGGGTAAACTATGGCTACACCTTC. Its protein product is CASSLSGVNYGYTF. This rearrangement joins TRBV7-2 to TRBJ1-2; D call uncertain. V shed 2 bases and J shed 2 bases, with 9 bases lying between them. CDR1 and CDR2 (germline): SGHTA, FQGNSA. This CDR3 is built from 14 residues.

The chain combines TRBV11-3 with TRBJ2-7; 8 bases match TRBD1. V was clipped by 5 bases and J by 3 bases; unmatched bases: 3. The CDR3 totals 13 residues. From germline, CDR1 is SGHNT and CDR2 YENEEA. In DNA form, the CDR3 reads TGTGCCAGCAGCGAGGGGACAGGCTACGAGCAGTACTTC. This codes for CASSEGTGYEQYF. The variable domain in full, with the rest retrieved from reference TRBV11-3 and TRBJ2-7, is EAGVVQSPRYKIIEKKQPVAFWCNPISGHNTLYWYLQNLGQGPELLIRYENEEAVDDSQLPKDRFSAERLKGVDSTLKIQPAELGDSAVYLCASSEGTGYEQYFGPGTRLTVT.

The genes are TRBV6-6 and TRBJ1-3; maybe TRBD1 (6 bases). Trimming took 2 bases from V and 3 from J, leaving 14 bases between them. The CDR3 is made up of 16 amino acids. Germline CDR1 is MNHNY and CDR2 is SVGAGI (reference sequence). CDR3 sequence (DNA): TGTGCCAGCAGTTACCAAGGGACATCCATTGGAAACACCATATATTTT. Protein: CASSYQGTSIGNTIYF.

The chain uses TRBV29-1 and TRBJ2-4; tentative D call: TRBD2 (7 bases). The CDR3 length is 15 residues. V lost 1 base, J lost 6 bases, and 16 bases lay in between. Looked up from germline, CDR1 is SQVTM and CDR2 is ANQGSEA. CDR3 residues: CSVEGPGGGGNIQYF. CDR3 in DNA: TGCAGCGTTGAAGGTCCTGGAGGGGGGGGAAACATTCAGTACTTC.

For the CDR3, the DNA is TGTGCCAGCAGCTTGGGGCTCCGGATGATAACTGAAGCTTTCTTT. Translation: CASSLGLRMITEAFF. The J gene is TRBJ1-1, the V gene TRBV11-2; D may be TRBD1 (5 bases). Germline CDR1 reads SGHAT; CDR2 reads FQNNGV. The CDR3 extends over 15 amino acids. Trimming cost V 3 bases and J 5 bases, with 16 bases left between them. Complete variable domain (other parts from reference TRBV11-2 and TRBJ1-1): EAGVAQSPRYKIIEKRQSVAFWCNPISGHATLYWYQQILGQGPKLLIQFQNNGVVDDSQLPKDRFSAERLKGVDSTLKIQPAKLEDSAVYLCASSLGLRMITEAFFGQGTRLTVV.

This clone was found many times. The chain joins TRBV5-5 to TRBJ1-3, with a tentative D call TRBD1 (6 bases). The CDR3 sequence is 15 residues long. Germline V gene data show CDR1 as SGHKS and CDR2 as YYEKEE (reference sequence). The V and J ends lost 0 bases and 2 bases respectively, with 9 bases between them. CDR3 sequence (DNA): TGTGCCAGCAGCTTGGAGGGGGACACTGGAAACACCATATATTTT. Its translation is CASSLEGDTGNTIYF.